This T cell receptor (beta chain) was obtained from a study of technical replicates of blood from several donors. Method: immunoSEQ multiplex PCR; TCRdb's copy keeps in-frame clones and lacks some. The table shows about 80,000 clones, with approximately 93% occurring only once. The CDR3 has 13 amino acids. The V end lost 4 bases, the J end lost 5 bases, and 12 bases lay between the germline ends. Germline loops: CDR1 SGHRS, CDR2 YFSETQ. The receptor was isolated from a human donor in good health. Material: T cells isolated from PBMCs. The V gene is TRBV5-1, the J gene TRBJ2-5, with D perhaps matching TRBD1 (6 bases). DNA of the CDR3: TGCGCCAGCAGCGTACAGGGTGGGGAGACCCAGTACTTC. Encoded protein: CASSVQGGETQYF.